This T cell receptor beta chain was recorded in a study of metastatic and nonmetastatic thyroid tumors. Study-level information: Across peripheral blood and tumor or nodule tissue samples taken from malignant and benign thyroid patients, the repertoires were compared with one another. Notes on the study in general: Malignant thyroid tumors reportedly exceeded benign nodules significantly in TCR beta diversity, with the difference appearing in blood and tumor.

Authors' processing steps: Construction of a distant-metastasis classifier for papillary thyroid cancer relied on CDR3 differences across clinicopathological groups. TCRdb called clones again from the PCR reads with MiXCR. The V and J calls and clone size are TCRdb's, not the authors'. The sample yields around 22,000 clones, roughly a sixth seen once. Prior to thyroid surgery, none of the patients had received any treatment. On this clone: Antigen: not known. A much bigger clone sits one base away, suggesting this may be a read error. Additional DNA sequences in this sample encode the identical CDR3.

Germline V gene lookup returns CDR1 SGDLS and CDR2 YYNGEE. The CDR3 is made up of 14 amino acids. This TCR was sampled from a male donor with papillary thyroid cancer or a benign thyroid nodule (not recorded which). Some clones in this sample may be carry-over from other donors' samples. The chain uses TRBV9 and TRBJ2-7; D possibly corresponds to TRBD1 (5 bases). Sequencing was performed on adjacent normal tissue. In DNA form, the CDR3 reads TGTGCCAGCAGCGTAGAGGGGCAGTCCTACGAGCAGTACTTT. Translating gives CASSVEGQSYEQYF. The whole variable domain, remainder taken from reference TRBV9 and TRBJ2-7, is DSGVTQTPKHLITATGQRVTLRCSPRSGDLSVYWYQQSLDQGLQFLIQYYNGEERAKGNILERFSAQQFPDLHSELNLSSLELGDSALYFCASSVEGQSYEQYFGPGTRLTVT.